The T cell receptor (beta chain) described here comes from a study of T cells in Graves' hyperthyroidism and ophthalmopathy. This clonotype was detected ten times or more. The CDR3 covers 14 residues. Germline assignment: CDR1 MDHEN and CDR2 SYDVKM. After removal of 3 bases from V and 6 bases from J, the junction contained 6 bases not matched to a gene. The study excluded patients with uncontrolled infection, other autoimmune disease, pregnancy or lactation. Together with thyroid ultrasound, orbital computed tomography, serum thyroxine and TRAb, clinical symptoms were used for diagnoses. Researchers amplified the TCR beta CDR3 regions from RNA transcripts. First-round RT-PCR with HTBI primers amplified the TCR CDR3 region. TCRdb analysed the multiplex PCR reads with MiXCR anew, one entry per CDR3 protein. This table has 550,000 to 600,000 distinct CDR3 sequences, 12% to 15% appearing once.

What was sequenced was blood. The receptor's source is a young woman with Graves' ophthalmopathy. J is TRBJ2-7 and V is TRBV28; 9 bases are a match to TRBD2. The CDR3 nucleotides read TGTGCCAGCAGTTTGGGTAGCGGGAGAGGCGAGCAGTACTTC. Encoded protein: CASSLGSGRGEQYF.